A single sample is the source of the 32 T cell receptor beta chains below, sequenced in a study of blood T cell repertoires in COVID-19. Some clones are missing from TCRdb's copy, which holds only in-frame ones; the method was immunoSEQ multiplex PCR. The sample includes about 180,000 clones, approximately 88% of them seen just once. Material: peripheral blood. These receptor sequences come from a woman in her 30s with acute or convalescent COVID-19.

This clone was seen a handful of times. This sequence joins TRBV6-5 and TRBJ1-1; D possibly corresponds to TRBD1 (5 bases). This CDR3 has 12 amino acids. V shed 0 bases and J shed 10 bases, with 9 bases lying between them. The germline CDR1 and CDR2 sequences are MNHEY and SVGAGI. The CDR3 bases are TGTGCCAGCAGTTACTCGGGACTTCCAGCTTTCTTT. It is translated as CASSYSGLPAFF.

In its sample, this clone was seen a few times. The chain uses TRBV7-9 and TRBJ1-2, with D possibly TRBD1 on 5 matching bases. The germline gives CDR1 SEHNR, CDR2 FQNEAQ (reference sequence). Trimming shortened V by 4 bases and J by 3 bases, and 18 bases separated the two germline ends. This CDR3 has 16 amino acids. The CDR3 DNA reads TGTGCCAGCAGCTACCCGGACAAACCCTCGGACTATGGCTACACCTTC. It translates to CASSYPDKPSDYGYTF.

V is TRBV2 and J is TRBJ2-7, with 8 bases lining up with TRBD1. The CDR3 extends over 13 amino acids. Germline assignment: CDR1 SNHLY and CDR2 FYNNEI. V gave up 4 bases and J gave up 6 bases; unmatched junction bases: 5. The CDR3 loop is CASSGIDRGEQYF. CDR3 in DNA: TGTGCCAGCAGTGGGATTGACAGGGGCGAGCAGTACTTC.

The chain couples TRBV5-1 to TRBJ2-1; possibly TRBD2 for D (5 bases). The CDR3 is 12 residues long. V was clipped by 4 bases and J by 12 bases, with 14 bases between them. Germline V gene lookup returns CDR1 SGHRS and CDR2 YFSETQ. CDR3 loop: CASSTTGIPQFF. The DNA for the CDR3 is TGCGCCAGCAGCACTACCGGGATCCCGCAGTTCTTC.

The chain links TRBV14 to TRBJ2-1; the match to TRBD2 covers 8 bases. Germline V lookup: CDR1 SGHDN, CDR2 FVKESK. V lost 4 bases and J lost 16; bases outside the gene matches: 9. This CDR3 spans 12 amino acids. Here the CDR3 reads CASSLGAGGGFF. The CDR3 region has the DNA TGTGCCAGCAGCCTCGGCGCGGGGGGCGGTTTCTTC.

This chain joins TRBV5-3 and TRBJ2-1, with TRBD2 as a possible D gene (6 bases). TRBV5-3 carries the ORF label, with uncertain function. CDR3 size: 15 residues. Trimming removed 5 bases at V and 1 base at J, with 13 bases between. CDR3 in amino acids: CARSFQEGSYNEQFF. DNA of the CDR3: TGTGCCAGAAGTTTTCAGGAGGGGTCCTACAATGAGCAGTTCTTC.

The J gene is TRBJ1-2, the V gene TRBV7-9; a possible D gene is TRBD1 (5 bases). Germline V gives CDR1 SEHNR, CDR2 FQNEAQ (reference sequence). The CDR3 is 13 amino acids. Trimming took off 5 bases at V and 4 bases at J, with 11 bases between the two ends. CDR3 protein: CASSAGGIYGYTF. CDR3 coding DNA: TGTGCCAGCAGCGCCGGGGGTATCTATGGCTACACCTTC.

The chain couples TRBV7-2 to TRBJ2-5; D perhaps matches TRBD2 (6 bases). V gave up 1 base and J gave up 4 bases, with 7 bases separating them. The CDR3 has 13 residues. Per germline, CDR1 SGHTA and CDR2 FQGNSA. The CDR3 DNA reads as TGTGCCAGCAGCTTAGGGGAGGTAGAGACCCAGTACTTC. It is translated as CASSLGEVETQYF.

This rearrangement joins TRBV6-1 to TRBJ2-7; possibly TRBD1 for D (6 bases). Trimming removed 2 bases at V and 0 bases at J, with 17 bases between. The CDR3 runs to 17 residues. Looked up from germline, CDR1 is MNHNS and CDR2 is SASEGT. CDR3 amino acids: CASSEISVTGHSYEQYF. DNA for the CDR3: TGTGCCAGCAGTGAAATTAGCGTAACGGGACACTCCTACGAGCAGTACTTC.

This chain uses TRBV28 with TRBJ2-7; 9 bases agree with TRBD2. The germline V gene has CDR1 MDHEN and CDR2 SYDVKM. The J segment lost 2 bases and the V segment lost 5 bases, leaving 7 bases of the junction unmatched. The CDR3 runs to 15 residues. As DNA, the CDR3 is TGTGCCAGCAGTGCGACCGGGACTAGCACCTACGAGCAGTACTTC. Translated: CASSATGTSTYEQYF. Based on the CDR3 plus reference TRBV28 and TRBJ2-7, the full variable domain is DVKVTQSSRYLVKRTGEKVFLECVQDMDHENMFWYRQDPGLGLRLIYFSYDVKMKEKGDIPEGYSVSREKKERFSLILESASTNQTSMYLCASSATGTSTYEQYFGPGTRLTVT.

The chain is built from TRBV28 and TRBJ1-5, with D possibly matching TRBD1 (6 bases). V was cut by 6 bases and J by 0 bases, with 15 bases left in between. The CDR3 consists of 16 residues. In germline, CDR1 is MDHEN, CDR2 SYDVKM. The CDR3 loop reads CASRGTPRYSNQPQHF. In DNA form, the CDR3 reads TGTGCCAGCAGAGGGACACCGAGATATAGCAATCAGCCCCAGCATTTT.

This clone was counted a single time. The chain recombines TRBV29-1 with TRBJ2-1; 10 bases agree with TRBD2. CDR1 and CDR2 from the germline V gene are SQVTM and ANQGSEA. This CDR3 has 14 amino acids. V was clipped by 4 bases and J by 6 bases; unmatched bases: 6. This CDR3 reads CSVGVAGGLNEQFF. In nucleotides, the CDR3 is TGCAGCGTTGGGGTAGCGGGAGGCCTCAATGAGCAGTTCTTC.

The chain combines TRBV18 with TRBJ2-1; D is unresolved. CDR3 length equals 12 residues. The germline V and J ends were trimmed by 8 bases and 9 bases, with 14 bases remaining between them. Germline values: CDR1 KGHSH, CDR2 LQKENI. CDR3 in amino acids: CASTKTDTEQFF. The CDR3 DNA reads as TGTGCCAGCACTAAAACGGATACTGAGCAGTTCTTC.

This clone has a single count. This chain uses TRBV3-1 (or the pseudogene TRBV3-2) with TRBJ2-3; tentatively, D is TRBD1 (6 bases). V dropped 2 bases and J dropped 4 bases, with 10 bases sitting between them. The CDR3 extends over 14 amino acids. Germline V gene lookup returns CDR1 LGHDT and CDR2 YNNKEL (reference sequence). The CDR3 sequence is CASSQQDRPDTQYF. CDR3 DNA: TGTGCCAGCAGCCAACAGGACAGACCAGATACGCAGTATTTT.

The chain carries TRBV27 and TRBJ2-7; tentatively, D is TRBD1 (5 bases). The CDR3 runs 13 residues. Germline-derived CDR1 and CDR2 are MNHEY and SMNVEV (reference sequence). V gave up 4 bases and J gave up 2 bases, with 9 bases separating them. Here the CDR3 reads CASSWGNPYEQYF. CDR3 bases: TGTGCCAGCAGTTGGGGCAATCCCTACGAGCAGTACTTC.

The chain carries TRBV28 and TRBJ1-2; 7 positions match TRBD1. This CDR3 spans 13 amino acids. Germline trimming cut 9 bases from V and 6 bases from J; bases unmatched to any gene: 10. The germline CDR1 and CDR2 sequences are MDHEN and SYDVKM. In DNA form, the CDR3 reads TGTGCCAGACCGGGACAGTCCAATAATGGCTACACCTTC. Its protein is CARPGQSNNGYTF.

Details on this clone: Other DNA sequences of this sample code for an identical CDR3. The chain is built from TRBV5-1 and TRBJ1-1; D call uncertain. This CDR3 region has 12 residues. Trimming shortened V by 1 base and J by 5 bases, and 6 bases separated the two germline ends. Germline V gene lookup returns CDR1 SGHRS and CDR2 YFSETQ. The CDR3 protein is CASSLTGTEAFF. In nucleotides, the CDR3 is TGCGCCAGCAGCTTGACGGGAACTGAAGCTTTCTTT. The full variable domain, completed using reference TRBV5-1 and TRBJ1-1, is KAGVTQTPRYLIKTRGQQVTLSCSPISGHRSVSWYQQTPGQGLQFLFEYFSETQRNKGNFPGRFSGRQFSNSRSEMNVSTLELGDSALYLCASSLTGTEAFFGQGTRLTVV.

This clone was counted once. V and J are TRBV10-3 and TRBJ2-1, with 8 bases aligning to TRBD2. Per germline, CDR1 ENHRY and CDR2 SYGVKD. CDR3 length equals 13 residues. V was clipped by 5 bases and J by 10 bases; unmatched bases: 7. The CDR3 DNA follows: TGTGCCATCAGTACCGGACTAGCTGGAGAGCAGTTCTTC. Residues: CAISTGLAGEQFF.

The chain recombines TRBV27 with TRBJ1-5; TRBD1 is a possible D gene (6 bases). The germline V and J ends were trimmed by 7 bases and 0 bases, with 13 bases remaining between them. The CDR3 is made up of 15 amino acids. Germline assignment: CDR1 MNHEY and CDR2 SMNVEV (reference sequence). CDR3 protein: CASNPGGYSNQPQHF. CDR3 DNA sequence: TGTGCCAGCAACCCGGGGGGCTATAGCAATCAGCCCCAGCATTTT.

The V gene is TRBV28, the J gene TRBJ1-1, with D hard to call. CDR3 length equals 14 residues. Trimming removed 5 bases from V and 4 bases from J, with 14 bases in between. Germline lookup yields CDR1 MDHEN and CDR2 SYDVKM. CDR3 residues: CASSPTPGITEAFF. The CDR3 coding sequence is TGTGCCAGCAGTCCCACCCCCGGGATCACTGAAGCTTTCTTT.

This clone occurred a few times. The rearrangement uses TRBV5-1 and TRBJ2-3, with no clear D. With 6 bases removed from V and 2 bases from J, the gap between germline ends came to 10 bases. CDR3 length: 13 residues. From germline, CDR1 is SGHRS and CDR2 YFSETQ. In DNA form, the CDR3 reads TGCGCCAGCACTAAGAGCGACACAGATACGCAGTATTTT. It yields the protein CASTKSDTDTQYF.

This clone has only a few counts. The V call is TRBV19, the J call TRBJ2-3; 14 bases align to TRBD2. The junction had 8 bases not matched to a gene; V was cut back by 5 bases and J by 4 bases. Germline V gene sequence: CDR1 LNHDA, CDR2 SQIVND (reference sequence). The CDR3 extends over 17 amino acids. The CDR3 nucleotides read TGTGCCAGTAGTGAACCACCGGGACTAGCGGGAGCAGATACGCAGTATTTT. Amino acid sequence: CASSEPPGLAGADTQYF.

The J gene is TRBJ2-2, the V gene TRBV28, with D tentatively TRBD1 (5 bases). The V end was cut by 3 bases, the J end by 4 bases, with 12 bases between. Germline V gene lookup returns CDR1 MDHEN and CDR2 SYDVKM. The CDR3 contains 15 residues. The CDR3 region has the DNA TGTGCCAGCAGTTTCCGAGCAGGGTTCACCGGGGAGCTGTTTTTT. It yields the protein CASSFRAGFTGELFF.

This chain connects TRBV7-9 to TRBJ1-1; 7 bases agree with TRBD1. Germline assignment: CDR1 SEHNR and CDR2 FQNEAQ (reference sequence). The CDR3 runs to 13 residues. Unmatched junction bases numbered 0, after V lost 4 bases and J lost 1 base. CDR3 amino acids: CASSWTGNTEAFF. The CDR3 nucleotides read TGTGCCAGCAGCTGGACAGGGAACACTGAAGCTTTCTTT.

The chain employs TRBV25-1 and TRBJ1-5; perhaps TRBD1 as D (6 bases). Trimming took off 8 bases at V and 4 bases at J, with 18 bases between the two ends. Germline CDR1 reads MGHDK; CDR2 reads SYGVNS. The CDR3 is made up of 15 amino acids. CDR3 sequence reads: CASSQDSLANQPQHF. The CDR3 coding sequence is TGTGCCAGCTCCCAGGACAGCTTAGCAAATCAGCCCCAGCATTTT.

The chain recombines TRBV28 with TRBJ2-1; no reliable D call. Between the trimmed V and J ends, which lost 3 bases and 4 bases, there was a span of 7 bases. The CDR3 has 13 amino acids. Germline values: CDR1 MDHEN, CDR2 SYDVKM. This CDR3 reads CASSFPPYNEQFF. Written as DNA, the CDR3 is TGTGCCAGCAGTTTTCCCCCGTACAATGAGCAGTTCTTC.

J is TRBJ1-3 and V is TRBV2; 7 nucleotides align to TRBD1. The CDR3 is 16 amino acids. Germline V gene sequence: CDR1 SNHLY, CDR2 FYNNEI. V was pared by 9 bases and J by 0 bases, with 11 bases of the junction left unmatched. The CDR3 DNA reads TGTGCCAGTTTCCGACAGGGCCCTGCCTCTGGAAACACCATATATTTT. Its protein is CASFRQGPASGNTIYF.

The V gene is TRBV29-1, the J gene TRBJ2-3; D gene unclear. There are 13 residues in the CDR3. CDR1 and CDR2 from the germline V gene are SQVTM and ANQGSEA. V was clipped by 5 bases and J by 7 bases, with 16 bases between them. The CDR3 protein is CSVHREPYNTQYF. The CDR3 DNA sequence: TGCAGCGTTCACAGAGAACCATATAATACGCAGTATTTT.

This chain joins TRBV6-2 or TRBV6-3 and TRBJ2-6, with TRBD1 identical over 8 bases. CDR1 MNHEY and CDR2 SVGEGT come from the germline V gene. Unmatched junction bases numbered 5, after V lost 6 bases and J lost 4 bases. The CDR3 is 15 amino acids. The CDR3 DNA follows: TGTGCCAGCAGCCGGACAGGGCGAGGGGCCAACGTCCTGACTTTC. This sequence encodes CASSRTGRGANVLTF.

The chain employs TRBV3-1 (or the pseudogene TRBV3-2) and TRBJ2-2; the D gene is possibly TRBD1 (5 bases). Germline V gives CDR1 LGHDT, CDR2 YNNKEL (reference sequence). V was shortened by 6 bases and J by 3 bases, with 11 bases between the two germline ends. This CDR3 contains 14 residues. The CDR3: CASRRQGDTGELFF. The CDR3 region has the DNA TGTGCCAGCAGAAGGCAAGGGGACACCGGGGAGCTGTTTTTT.

This chain joins TRBV6-5 and TRBJ2-5, with D possibly being TRBD1 (6 bases). The V gene lost 6 bases and the J gene lost 0 bases, with 8 bases spanning the gap. CDR3 length: 13 residues. Germline CDR1 MNHEY, CDR2 SVGAGI. The CDR3 region is CASSRTDQETQYF. DNA of the CDR3: TGTGCCAGCAGCCGGACAGACCAAGAGACCCAGTACTTC.

The gene calls are TRBV28 and TRBJ2-1; 8 positions agree with TRBD2. The CDR3 loop spans 14 amino acids. Germline V gene sequence: CDR1 MDHEN, CDR2 SYDVKM. V was clipped by 6 bases and J by 7 bases; unmatched bases: 8. CDR3 nucleotides: TGTGCCAGCAGATATAGCGGGAAGGGGAATGAGCAGTTCTTC. Its translation is CASRYSGKGNEQFF.